These 24 T cell receptor beta chains share one sample of origin, sequenced in a study of cytomegalovirus exposure and HLA in healthy donors. 60 Vbeta and 13 Jbeta primers were used in PCR. The protocol was immunoSEQ multiplex PCR, while the TCRdb copy is restricted to in-frame clones and leaves out a portion. The sample shows some 110,000 clones, under 80% of them seen only once. The sequenced sample was PBMCs. Receptors originate from a woman aged 50 to 60 in good health and CMV-seropositive.

The genes are TRBV14 and TRBJ1-1; tentatively, D is TRBD1 (6 bases). Looked up from germline, CDR1 is SGHDN and CDR2 is FVKESK. V was shortened by 0 bases and J by 5 bases, with 10 bases between the two germline ends. The CDR3 length is 14 residues. The DNA for the CDR3 is TGTGCCAGCAGCCAAGAGCTGGGGGCAACTGAAGCTTTCTTT. It encodes CASSQELGATEAFF. The variable domain in full, completed from reference TRBV14 and TRBJ1-1, reads EAGVTQFPSHSVIEKGQTVTLRCDPISGHDNLYWYRRVMGKEIKFLLHFVKESKQDESGMPNNRFLAERTGGTYSTLKVQPAELEDSGVYFCASSQELGATEAFFGQGTRLTVV.

J is TRBJ2-2 and V is TRBV7-9, with D tentatively TRBD2 (5 bases). CDR1 SEHNR and CDR2 FQNEAQ come from the germline V gene (reference sequence). The CDR3 spans 13 residues. Deletions cut 6 bases from V and 6 bases from J, with 11 bases between. CDR3 sequence: CASSSDSAGELFF. CDR3 coding DNA: TGTGCCAGCAGTTCCGATAGCGCCGGGGAGCTGTTTTTT.

The rearrangement uses TRBV19 and TRBJ1-1, with 7 bases matching TRBD1. The CDR3 runs 17 residues. J was trimmed by 2 bases and V by 2 bases; bases with no gene match: 11. Germline V gives CDR1 LNHDA, CDR2 SQIVND (reference sequence). The CDR3, as DNA: TGTGCCAGTAGTATAACCCCCGGGACAGAGATAAACACTGAAGCTTTCTTT. This sequence encodes CASSITPGTEINTEAFF.

The chain has TRBV5-4 and TRBJ1-4; maybe TRBD1 (6 bases). The V end lost 3 bases, the J end lost 7 bases, and 16 bases lay between the germline ends. Germline assignment: CDR1 SGHNT and CDR2 YYREEE (reference sequence). The CDR3 sequence is 15 residues long. This CDR3 reads CASSSAGAAGEKLFF. In DNA, the CDR3 is TGTGCCAGCAGCTCAGCAGGGGCGGCTGGTGAAAAACTGTTTTTT.

V and J are TRBV28 and TRBJ2-7; 7 nucleotides align to TRBD1. The V segment lost 4 bases and the J segment 0 bases; nucleotides outside the gene matches: 12. The germline CDR1 and CDR2 sequences are MDHEN and SYDVKM. The length of the CDR3 is 17 residues. In nucleotides, the CDR3 is TGTGCCAGCAGTTCCATTAGGCCGGGACAGTTCTCCTACGAGCAGTACTTC. Its protein product is CASSSIRPGQFSYEQYF.

The V gene is TRBV4-3, the J gene TRBJ2-7, with 8 bases that match TRBD1. CDR3 size: 16 residues. Germline assignment: CDR1 LGHNA and CDR2 YSLEER. With V trimmed by 2 bases and J by 3 bases, 9 bases remained unmatched. The chain's CDR3 is CASSQYRDRSYYEQYF. The CDR3 nucleotides read TGCGCCAGCAGCCAATACCGGGACAGGAGCTACTACGAGCAGTACTTC.

The chain links TRBV6-1 to TRBJ2-1; the D gene is possibly TRBD2 (5 bases). This CDR3 has 14 amino acids. V was pared by 6 bases and J by 0 bases, with 9 bases between. Germline V gene data show CDR1 as MNHNS and CDR2 as SASEGT. CDR3 residues: CASSPRGSYNEQFF. Here the CDR3 DNA reads TGTGCCAGCAGCCCCCGGGGCTCCTACAATGAGCAGTTCTTC.

The rearrangement joins TRBV7-9 to TRBJ2-3, with 7 positions matching TRBD1. After removal of 5 bases from V and 2 bases from J, the junction contained 7 bases not matched to a gene. The CDR3 spans 15 residues. Germline V lookup: CDR1 SEHNR, CDR2 FQNEAQ (reference sequence). The chain's CDR3 is CASSKQGFITDTQYF. DNA for the CDR3: TGTGCCAGCAGCAAACAGGGGTTCATCACAGATACGCAGTATTTT.

The J gene is TRBJ1-2, the V gene TRBV7-2, with D possibly TRBD1 on 6 matching bases. The CDR3 covers 16 residues. Germline CDR1 and CDR2: SGHTA and FQGNSA. Trimming removed 0 bases at V and 2 bases at J, with 13 bases between. The CDR3 DNA reads TGTGCCAGCAGCTTAGCGAATTATCAGGGGAACTATGGCTACACCTTC. Its translation: CASSLANYQGNYGYTF.

This clone was seen once. V gene TRBV30 combines with J gene TRBJ1-5; tentative D call: TRBD1 (6 bases). V lost 1 base, J lost 0 bases, and 16 bases lay in between. The CDR3 length is 17 residues. Per germline, CDR1 GTSNPN and CDR2 SVGIG (reference sequence). CDR3 amino acids: CAWSAGRGEYSNQPQHF. CDR3 in DNA: TGTGCCTGGAGTGCGGGCAGGGGCGAGTATAGCAATCAGCCCCAGCATTTT.

The V and J genes are TRBV7-9 and TRBJ1-2; no firm D call. In germline, CDR1 is SEHNR, CDR2 FQNEAQ (reference sequence). The germline V and J ends were trimmed by 2 bases and 4 bases, with 11 bases remaining between them. This CDR3 spans 14 amino acids. CDR3 in DNA: TGTGCCAGCAGCTTAAGGGAGGAGGGCTATGGCTACACCTTC. Its translation is CASSLREEGYGYTF.

J is TRBJ1-1 and V is TRBV6-1; no reliable D call. Germline V lookup: CDR1 MNHNS, CDR2 SASEGT. Trimming removed 7 bases at V and 1 base at J, with 10 bases between. The CDR3 is 13 amino acids. The CDR3 reads CASTDIPNTEAFF. CDR3 sequence (DNA): TGTGCCAGCACAGATATACCGAACACTGAAGCTTTCTTT.

This clone showed up just a few times. The rearrangement joins TRBV7-9 to TRBJ2-7; 10 nucleotides align to TRBD1. V dropped 3 bases and J dropped 5; count of bases not matched to a gene: 7. The germline V gene encodes CDR1 SEHNR and CDR2 FQNEAQ (reference sequence). The CDR3 spans 15 residues. The CDR3 bases are TGTGCCAGCAGCTTGGGGACAGGGGAGCGAAACGAGCAGTACTTC. Translating gives CASSLGTGERNEQYF.

The chain carries TRBV2 and TRBJ2-3, with D perhaps matching TRBD1 (6 bases). The CDR3 extends over 14 amino acids. Trimming pared 8 bases from V and 3 bases from J, leaving 15 bases between. Germline assignment: CDR1 SNHLY and CDR2 FYNNEI. DNA for the CDR3: TGTGCCAGCTCCCCAGGGGCGCCAACAGATACGCAGTATTTT. It translates to CASSPGAPTDTQYF.

In its sample, this clone was seen a few times. This chain uses TRBV2 with TRBJ1-1, with TRBD1 matching 9 bases. The CDR3 is 14 residues long. V dropped 5 bases and J dropped 3; count of bases not matched to a gene: 4. Germline loops: CDR1 SNHLY, CDR2 FYNNEI. In DNA form, the CDR3 reads TGTGCCAGCAGTCACAGGGGGCCGGACACTGAAGCTTTCTTT. Its protein product is CASSHRGPDTEAFF.

The chain uses TRBV7-3 and TRBJ2-6, with a tentative D call TRBD1 (5 bases). The V end lost 5 bases, the J end lost 4 bases, and 12 bases lay between the germline ends. CDR3 length: 15 amino acids. Looked up from germline, CDR1 is SGHTA and CDR2 is FQGTGA. CDR3 nucleotide sequence: TGTGCCAGCAGCCAAGGACATCCCGGGGCCAACGTCCTGACTTTC. Protein sequence: CASSQGHPGANVLTF. The whole variable domain, filled in from reference TRBV7-3 and TRBJ2-6, reads GAGVSQTPSNKVTEKGKYVELRCDPISGHTALYWYRQSLGQGPEFLIYFQGTGAADDSGLPNDRFFAVRPEGSVSTLKIQRTERGDSAVYLCASSQGHPGANVLTFGAGSRLTVL.

The chain links TRBV30 to TRBJ1-3; D remains ambiguous. The V end lost 3 bases, the J end lost 3 bases, and 15 bases lay between the germline ends. Germline V gene lookup returns CDR1 GTSNPN and CDR2 SVGIG (reference sequence). This CDR3 has 15 residues. This chain's CDR3 is CAWRRVYRDGNTIYF. As DNA, the CDR3 is TGTGCCTGGAGGAGAGTGTACCGGGATGGAAACACCATATATTTT.

The V call is TRBV5-4, the J call TRBJ2-2; 8 bases agree with TRBD2. From germline, CDR1 is SGHNT and CDR2 YYREEE (reference sequence). The CDR3 length is 19 residues. Unmatched junction bases numbered 18, after V lost 3 bases and J lost 5 bases. CDR3 protein: CASSSGQWGGRSGTGELFF. The CDR3 nucleotides are TGTGCCAGCAGCTCGGGCCAGTGGGGCGGGAGGAGTGGGACCGGGGAGCTGTTTTTT.

The chain is built from TRBV28 and TRBJ2-1; D not resolved. Germline V gene lookup returns CDR1 MDHEN and CDR2 SYDVKM. The CDR3 sequence is 11 residues long. Trimming took off 6 bases at V and 4 bases at J, with 4 bases between the two ends. CDR3 coding DNA: TGTGCCAGCAGCCCTTACAATGAGCAGTTCTTC. Amino acids: CASSPYNEQFF.

The chain joins TRBV5-1 to TRBJ1-1; D might be TRBD1 (5 bases). Trimming took off 5 bases at V and 4 bases at J, with 12 bases between the two ends. Germline loops: CDR1 SGHRS, CDR2 YFSETQ. The CDR3 spans 13 residues. The CDR3 is CASSFGGGTEAFF. CDR3 sequence (DNA): TGCGCCAGCAGTTTCGGGGGGGGCACTGAAGCTTTCTTT.

This clone has only one observation. The rearrangement uses TRBV9 and TRBJ2-3; 7 bases agree with TRBD2. Losses at the gene ends were 0 bases for V and 2 bases for J; bases not matched to a gene: 6. This CDR3 has 16 amino acids. Germline loops: CDR1 SGDLS, CDR2 YYNGEE. In nucleotides, the CDR3 is TGTGCCAGCAGCGTAGCCCTCGGGACTACCACAGATACGCAGTATTTT. Translation: CASSVALGTTTDTQYF.

V gene TRBV10-3 combines with J gene TRBJ2-5; the D gene is possibly TRBD2 (6 bases). With 3 bases removed from V and 3 bases from J, the gap between germline ends came to 8 bases. The length of the CDR3 is 13 residues. The germline V gene has CDR1 ENHRY and CDR2 SYGVKD. The CDR3 spells CAISDSGKETQYF. For the CDR3, the DNA is TGTGCCATCAGTGATAGCGGAAAAGAGACCCAGTACTTC.

The genes are TRBV25-1 and TRBJ1-5, with 7 bases aligning to TRBD1. The CDR3 contains 14 residues. Trimming cost V 5 bases and J 6 bases; bases outside gene matches: 7. CDR1 is MGHDK, CDR2 SYGVNS, per germline. The CDR3 here is CASSQTGAFQPQHF. The CDR3 DNA reads as TGTGCCAGCAGTCAAACAGGGGCGTTTCAGCCCCAGCATTTT.

V and J are TRBV2 and TRBJ1-5, with D possibly TRBD1 on 6 matching bases. The CDR3 totals 13 residues. Germline assignment: CDR1 SNHLY and CDR2 FYNNEI. Trimming took 5 bases from V and 4 from J, leaving 9 bases between them. The CDR3 DNA reads TGTGCCAGCAGTACCGGGACAAATCAGCCCCAGCATTTT. Amino acid sequence: CASSTGTNQPQHF.